These 29 T cell receptor beta chains originate from one sample sequenced in a study of blood T cell repertoires in COVID-19. Clones were sequenced by immunoSEQ multiplex PCR, and TCRdb holds only the in-frame ones, with some missing. The repertoire holds around 110,000 clones, with 85% as singletons. Sequenced: peripheral blood. The receptors were gathered from a man in his forties or fifties with acute or convalescent COVID-19.

The chain has TRBV7-8 and TRBJ2-1; D is perhaps TRBD2 (6 bases). The germline gives CDR1 SGHVS, CDR2 FQNEAQ. Trimming stripped 6 bases from V and 8 bases from J, with 20 bases between. The CDR3 is 15 residues long. In nucleotides, the CDR3 is TGTGCCAGCAGTTTCCGGCGGGGTGCAGTAGATGAGCAGTTCTTC. This translates into CASSFRRGAVDEQFF.

This chain uses TRBV5-4 with TRBJ2-3; 10 nucleotides agree with TRBD2. CDR3 length: 15 residues. Per germline, CDR1 SGHNT and CDR2 YYREEE (reference sequence). With 4 bases clipped from V and 7 bases from J, the junction kept 9 bases outside the gene matches. CDR3 loop: CASSRPSGGSHTQYF. CDR3 DNA: TGTGCCAGCAGCCGACCTAGCGGGGGATCACATACGCAGTATTTT.

CDR3: CASSYRDRGGGYTF. DNA of the CDR3: TGTGCCAGCAGCTACCGGGACAGGGGTGGAGGCTACACCTTC. This chain uses TRBV7-2 with TRBJ1-2, with 10 bases lining up with TRBD1. V dropped 4 bases and J dropped 8; count of bases not matched to a gene: 7. Germline V lookup: CDR1 SGHTA, CDR2 FQGNSA. This CDR3 contains 14 residues.

The rearrangement uses TRBV6-6 and TRBJ2-5; D is possibly TRBD1 (7 bases). V lost 8 bases to trimming and J lost 4 bases, with 20 bases between them. This CDR3 has 15 amino acids. Germline loops: CDR1 MNHNY, CDR2 SVGAGI (reference sequence). CDR3: CASLEAGGRAETQYF. For the CDR3, the DNA is TGTGCCAGCCTGGAGGCAGGGGGGCGGGCAGAGACCCAGTACTTC.

V is TRBV11-2 and J is TRBJ2-5; no firm D call. The CDR3 is 13 residues long. Between the trimmed V and J ends, which lost 1 base and 5 bases, there was a span of 8 bases. Germline V gene lookup returns CDR1 SGHAT and CDR2 FQNNGV. The chain's CDR3 is CASSLGRWETQYF. CDR3 in DNA: TGTGCCAGCAGCTTAGGGCGGTGGGAGACCCAGTACTTC.

The chain carries TRBV11-2 and TRBJ2-7; TRBD2 is a possible D gene (6 bases). There are 14 residues in the CDR3. The V gene's germline CDR1 is SGHAT and CDR2 FQNNGV. The V and J ends lost 5 bases and 3 bases respectively, with 14 bases between them. The CDR3 here is CASSATAGSYEQYF. The CDR3 nucleotides are TGTGCCAGCAGCGCGACAGCGGGCAGCTACGAGCAGTACTTC.

This chain connects TRBV6-1 to TRBJ1-6; no reliable D call. This CDR3 spans 15 amino acids. In germline, CDR1 is MNHNS, CDR2 SASEGT. V was clipped by 3 bases and J by 0 bases, with 6 bases between them. The CDR3 is CASSDMSSYNSPLHF. CDR3 nucleotides: TGTGCCAGCAGTGACATGAGCTCCTATAATTCACCCCTCCACTTT.

The V gene is TRBV6-6, the J gene TRBJ1-6; 9 bases are a match to TRBD1. Unmatched junction bases numbered 3, after V lost 0 bases and J lost 9 bases. CDR1 is MNHNY and CDR2 is SVGAGI in the germline V gene (reference sequence). This CDR3 is built from 15 residues. The CDR3 loop reads CASSYSGQGASPLHF. CDR3 coding DNA: TGTGCCAGCAGTTACTCGGGACAGGGTGCTTCACCCCTCCACTTT.

The gene calls are TRBV18 and TRBJ2-5, with a tentative D call TRBD1 (5 bases). Germline loops: CDR1 KGHSH, CDR2 LQKENI. Trimming took off 8 bases at V and 1 base at J, with 14 bases between the two ends. The CDR3 has 14 amino acids. DNA for the CDR3: TGTGCCAGCACTCCTAAGGGGATCCAAGAGACCCAGTACTTC. This gives the protein CASTPKGIQETQYF.

The V and J genes are TRBV7-8 and TRBJ2-5; 15 nucleotides agree with TRBD2. Germline-derived CDR1 and CDR2 are SGHVS and FQNEAQ. This CDR3 is 16 amino acids long. Unmatched junction bases numbered 6, after V lost 5 bases and J lost 5 bases. CDR3 in DNA: TGTGCCAGCAGCCGAGGACTAGCGGGGGGGCAGGAGACCCAGTACTTC. Its protein is CASSRGLAGGQETQYF.

The chain joins TRBV10-2 to TRBJ2-3; 12 nucleotides align to TRBD2. Per germline, CDR1 WSHSY and CDR2 SAAADI. J was trimmed by 1 base and V by 6 bases; bases with no gene match: 2. The CDR3 covers 15 residues. The CDR3 coding sequence is TGCGCCAGCAGGGGACTAGCGGGCCGCACAGATACGCAGTATTTT. Protein sequence: CASRGLAGRTDTQYF.

The rearrangement links TRBV28 to TRBJ1-3; D is uncertain. Trimming left V 6 bases short and J 4 bases short, with 10 bases between. This CDR3 has 13 amino acids. Germline CDR1 reads MDHEN; CDR2 reads SYDVKM. The CDR3 region is CASRIIEGNTIYF. Written as DNA, the CDR3 is TGTGCCAGCAGAATTATAGAGGGAAACACCATATATTTT.

The chain uses TRBV7-9 and TRBJ1-6; perhaps TRBD1 as D (6 bases). V lost 5 bases and J 9 bases, leaving 17 bases between the germline ends. Looked up from germline, CDR1 is SEHNR and CDR2 is FQNEAQ (reference sequence). CDR3 length: 15 residues. The DNA of the CDR3 is TGTGCCAGCAGCCCTCTCACAGGGAACCTTTCACCCCTCCACTTT. It yields the protein CASSPLTGNLSPLHF.

This rearrangement joins TRBV5-6 to TRBJ1-2; 7 positions match TRBD1. Unmatched junction bases numbered 7, after V lost 4 bases and J lost 7 bases. The V gene's germline CDR1 is SGHDT and CDR2 YYEEEE. This CDR3 has 13 amino acids. In nucleotides, the CDR3 is TGTGCCAGCAGCCGACAGGGAGCGGCTGGCTACACCTTC. Its protein is CASSRQGAAGYTF.

The V and J genes are TRBV28 and TRBJ1-4; 8 nucleotides agree with TRBD1. The CDR3 runs to 15 residues. The germline V gene has CDR1 MDHEN and CDR2 SYDVKM. The V and J ends lost 6 bases and 3 bases, in that order; junction bases with no gene match: 6. DNA for the CDR3: TGTGCCAGCAGCCCGGACAGGGTTGCTAATGAAAAACTGTTTTTT. This sequence encodes CASSPDRVANEKLFF.

V usage is TRBV18 and J usage is TRBJ2-7; possibly TRBD2 for D (5 bases). Germline V lookup: CDR1 KGHSH, CDR2 LQKENI. V lost 3 bases to trimming and J lost 5 bases, with 11 bases between them. The CDR3 contains 13 residues. CDR3 amino acids: CASSPPVRDEQYF. CDR3 coding DNA: TGTGCCAGCTCACCCCCGGTGAGGGACGAGCAGTACTTC.

The chain carries TRBV19 and TRBJ1-2; perhaps TRBD1 as D (5 bases). Trimming cost V 2 bases and J 5 bases, with 15 bases left between them. CDR3 size: 15 residues. The germline CDR1 and CDR2 sequences are LNHDA and SQIVND (reference sequence). The CDR3 is CASSIRSGIRYGYTF. Written as DNA, the CDR3 is TGTGCCAGTAGTATAAGGTCAGGGATCCGGTATGGCTACACCTTC.

A remark on this clone: Distinct nucleotide sequences in the sample also encode this CDR3. The V and J genes are TRBV18 and TRBJ1-1; 7 bases align to TRBD1. Germline CDR1 reads KGHSH; CDR2 reads LQKENI. The V and J ends lost 3 bases and 5 bases, in that order; junction bases with no gene match: 6. CDR3 length: 14 amino acids. The CDR3 nucleotides are TGTGCCAGCTCACCGCAGGGGGGAAATACTGAAGCTTTCTTT. This codes for CASSPQGGNTEAFF.

The chain couples TRBV28 to TRBJ2-7; D possibly corresponds to TRBD2 (5 bases). This CDR3 is built from 14 residues. V was shortened by 6 bases and J by 0 bases, with 12 bases between the two germline ends. Germline V gene sequence: CDR1 MDHEN, CDR2 SYDVKM. The CDR3 bases are TGTGCCAGCAGGACGACTGGGAGCTCCTACGAGCAGTACTTC. It yields the protein CASRTTGSSYEQYF.

The chain uses TRBV7-6 and TRBJ2-2; the match to TRBD1 covers 7 bases. Trimming cost V 4 bases and J 5 bases; bases outside gene matches: 1. This CDR3 is 13 amino acids long. Per germline, CDR1 SGHVS and CDR2 FNYEAQ. The CDR3 here is CASSSGGTGELFF. The CDR3 region has the DNA TGTGCCAGCAGCTCAGGGGGAACCGGGGAGCTGTTTTTT.

This clone was seen a single time. The chain links TRBV11-3 to TRBJ2-7; D possibly corresponds to TRBD1 (6 bases). The V gene's germline CDR1 is SGHNT and CDR2 YENEEA. The CDR3 is made up of 16 amino acids. V was shortened by 6 bases and J by 2 bases, with 20 bases between the two germline ends. CDR3 coding DNA: TGTGCCAGCAGGCCAAACGGGACACGGATAGCCTACGAGCAGTACTTC. Its protein is CASRPNGTRIAYEQYF.

The V and J genes are TRBV30 and TRBJ1-4; D might be TRBD1 (6 bases). V lost 8 bases to trimming and J lost 5 bases, with 27 bases between them. CDR3 length: 17 amino acids. Looked up from germline, CDR1 is GTSNPN and CDR2 is SVGIG (reference sequence). The CDR3 coding sequence is TGTGCCGGACAGCAAGGCCCGAGGACGGGGGGGAATGAAAAACTGTTTTTT. Protein: CAGQQGPRTGGNEKLFF.

This clone showed up just a few times. The gene calls are TRBV28 and TRBJ2-5, with TRBD1 matching over 7 bases. Germline lookup yields CDR1 MDHEN and CDR2 SYDVKM. After removal of 2 bases from V and 8 bases from J, the junction contained 5 bases not matched to a gene. There are 13 residues in the CDR3. CDR3 in DNA: TGTGCCAGCAGTTTACCGGGACAGCAAACCCAGTACTTC. Amino acids: CASSLPGQQTQYF.

The chain is built from TRBV6-5 and TRBJ2-7, with 9 nucleotides matching TRBD1. The ends lost 4 bases at V and 5 bases at J; junction bases unmatched: 6. The CDR3 spans 14 residues. The germline CDR1 and CDR2 sequences are MNHEY and SVGAGI. As DNA, the CDR3 is TGTGCCAGCAGTTCGGGGACAGGGCCCAACGAGCAGTACTTC. Protein product: CASSSGTGPNEQYF.

This clone was counted once. The chain joins TRBV5-1 to TRBJ2-5, with a possible D match to TRBD2 (6 bases). Germline-derived CDR1 and CDR2 are SGHRS and YFSETQ. The V end lost 3 bases, the J end lost 5 bases, and 17 bases lay between the germline ends. CDR3 size: 15 residues. The CDR3 loop is CASSSSPTSAETQYF. In DNA, the CDR3 is TGCGCCAGCAGCTCCTCACCGACTAGTGCGGAGACCCAGTACTTC.

The CDR3 region has the DNA TGTGCCAGCAGCTCGGGACAGGGGTCCTCCTACAATGAGCAGTTCTTC. Encoded protein: CASSSGQGSSYNEQFF. The rearrangement joins TRBV5-8 to TRBJ2-1; the match to TRBD1 covers 10 bases. CDR3 size: 16 residues. Per germline, CDR1 SGHTS and CDR2 YDEGEE. Unmatched junction bases numbered 3, after V lost 3 bases and J lost 0 bases.

The chain has TRBV3-1 (or the pseudogene TRBV3-2) and TRBJ2-2; 7 bases align to TRBD2. J lost 1 base, V lost 2 bases, and 4 bases had no gene match. The CDR3 sequence is 16 residues long. The germline V gene encodes CDR1 LGHDT and CDR2 YNNKEL (reference sequence). The CDR3: CASSQWLAGNTGELFF. The DNA for the CDR3 is TGTGCCAGCAGCCAATGGTTAGCGGGGAACACCGGGGAGCTGTTTTTT.

A remark on this clone: Other DNA sequences in this sample translate to the same CDR3. The chain recombines TRBV7-9 with TRBJ1-6, with 9 bases fitting TRBD1. The ends lost 4 bases at V and 7 bases at J; junction bases unmatched: 8. Germline assignment: CDR1 SEHNR and CDR2 FQNEAQ (reference sequence). The CDR3 extends over 16 amino acids. As DNA, the CDR3 is TGTGCCAGCAGCTGGGGACAGGGCTTTTACAATTCACCCCTCCACTTT. Protein sequence: CASSWGQGFYNSPLHF. Based on the CDR3 plus reference TRBV7-9 and TRBJ1-6, the full variable domain is DTGVSQNPRHKITKRGQNVTFRCDPISEHNRLYWYRQTLGQGPEFLTYFQNEAQLEKSRLLSDRFSAERPKGSFSTLEIQRTEQGDSAMYLCASSWGQGFYNSPLHFGNGTRLTVT.

The chain combines TRBV3-1 (or the pseudogene TRBV3-2) with TRBJ1-6, with 7 bases matching TRBD1. This CDR3 comprises 18 residues. V was clipped by 4 bases and J by 0 bases; unmatched bases: 9. Per the germline V gene, CDR1 is LGHDT and CDR2 is YNNKEL (reference sequence). Written as DNA, the CDR3 is TGTGCCAGCAGCCCCAGGCAGGACAGGAGCTCCTATAATTCACCCCTCCACTTT. Translated, it gives CASSPRQDRSSYNSPLHF.